This entry lists 18 T cell receptor beta chains sequenced from one sample in a study of cytomegalovirus exposure and HLA in healthy donors. The PCR contained 60 Vbeta and 13 Jbeta primers. Measured with immunoSEQ multiplex PCR; TCRdb has only the in-frame clones, and not every one. The sample carries roughly 160,000 clones, just under 80% recorded once. The specimen was PBMCs. These receptors were taken from a woman aged 45-65 years in good health and CMV-seropositive.

This clone was observed a handful of times. The J gene is TRBJ2-3, the V gene TRBV6-5; perhaps TRBD1 as D (7 bases). Trimming shortened V by 5 bases and J by 2 bases, and 14 bases separated the two germline ends. This CDR3 has 15 amino acids. Germline values: CDR1 MNHEY, CDR2 SVGAGI. The CDR3 DNA is TGTGCCAGCAGTCAACAGGGGCGGGACACAGATACGCAGTATTTT. It specifies CASSQQGRDTDTQYF.

The chain employs TRBV28 and TRBJ2-1; 7 nucleotides agree with TRBD1. The germline V gene has CDR1 MDHEN and CDR2 SYDVKM. V dropped 2 bases and J dropped 2; count of bases not matched to a gene: 3. This CDR3 is 15 amino acids long. CDR3 sequence: CASSLRQGAYNEQFF. For the CDR3, the DNA is TGTGCCAGCAGTTTAAGGCAGGGGGCCTACAATGAGCAGTTCTTC.

V and J are TRBV5-4 and TRBJ2-7; 15 positions match TRBD2. The germline V gene has CDR1 SGHNT and CDR2 YYREEE (reference sequence). There are 15 residues in the CDR3. V lost 4 bases, J lost 4 bases, and 3 bases stayed unmatched. CDR3 sequence: CASSGTSGGLYEQYF. Here the CDR3 DNA reads TGTGCCAGCAGCGGGACTAGCGGGGGGCTTTACGAGCAGTACTTC. Combining the CDR3 with reference TRBV5-4 and TRBJ2-7 gives the whole variable domain ETGVTQSPTHLIKTRGQQVTLRCSSQSGHNTVSWYQQALGQGPQFIFQYYREEENGRGNFPPRFSGLQFPNYSSELNVNALELDDSALYLCASSGTSGGLYEQYFGPGTRLTVT.

The chain has TRBV28 and TRBJ1-2, with D unclear. Deletions cut 5 bases from V and 1 base from J, with 20 bases between. The CDR3 length is 17 residues. The germline gives CDR1 MDHEN, CDR2 SYDVKM. The CDR3 sequence is CASSPPLRRRDNYGYTF. The DNA of the CDR3 is TGTGCCAGCAGTCCGCCGCTCAGGCGGAGGGATAACTATGGCTACACCTTC.

In the case of this clone: At one of its ends the junction is not consistent with the germline gene, which may arise from a read error. This sequence joins TRBV7-9 and TRBJ2-7, with a possible D match to TRBD2 (6 bases). Germline assignment: CDR1 SEHNR and CDR2 FQNEAQ (reference sequence). This CDR3 has 16 residues. CDR3 residues: CSSSPPVGGGVREQYF. The CDR3 nucleotides are TGTTCCAGCAGCCCCCCAGTCGGAGGAGGGGTCAGGGAGCAGTACTTC.

This rearrangement joins TRBV7-2 to TRBJ2-1; 11 nucleotides match TRBD1. V trimming: 4 bases; J trimming: 4 bases; junction bases outside the gene matches: 9. The CDR3 spans 17 residues. Germline values: CDR1 SGHTA, CDR2 FQGNSA. CDR3 amino acids: CASSSSPGQGGYNEQFF. CDR3 in DNA: TGTGCCAGCAGCTCCAGTCCGGGACAGGGGGGGTACAATGAGCAGTTCTTC.

The chain couples TRBV5-1 to TRBJ2-1; 9 bases align to TRBD1. The length of the CDR3 is 17 residues. Germline-derived CDR1 and CDR2 are SGHRS and YFSETQ. Trimming took 2 bases from V and 1 from J; bases not matched to a gene: 7. The CDR3 bases are TGCGCCAGCAGCTTAGGGGACAGGGCCGAATCCTACAATGAGCAGTTCTTC. As protein: CASSLGDRAESYNEQFF.

This clone was picked up a small number of times. The V call is TRBV28, the J call TRBJ1-2; 7 bases align to TRBD1. Losses at the gene ends were 4 bases for V and 4 bases for J; bases not matched to a gene: 3. Germline values: CDR1 MDHEN, CDR2 SYDVKM. The length of the CDR3 is 13 residues. Written as DNA, the CDR3 is TGTGCCAGCAGTTCGACAGGGCTCTATGGCTACACCTTC. This codes for CASSSTGLYGYTF.

The rearrangement joins TRBV4-2 to TRBJ2-5, with TRBD1 matching 11 bases. This CDR3 comprises 16 residues. The V segment lost 3 bases and the J segment 4 bases; nucleotides outside the gene matches: 7. Germline V gene sequence: CDR1 LGHNA, CDR2 YNFKEQ. Here the CDR3 reads CASSHRRGTGGETQYF. The CDR3 bases are TGTGCCAGCAGCCATCGACGTGGGACAGGGGGAGAGACCCAGTACTTC.

The genes are TRBV25-1 and TRBJ2-7; D remains ambiguous. The V and J ends lost 3 bases and 4 bases respectively, with 10 bases between them. The CDR3 has 13 residues. CDR1 is MGHDK and CDR2 is SYGVNS in the germline V gene. This chain's CDR3 is CASSDSGFYEQYF. The CDR3 bases are TGTGCCAGCAGTGATTCGGGTTTTTACGAGCAGTACTTC.

Here the CDR3 DNA reads TGTGCCAGCAGCGTAGCGGGAGTGACAGTAAACCTAAGAGGCTACACCTTC. This gives the protein CASSVAGVTVNLRGYTF. V usage is TRBV9 and J usage is TRBJ1-2, with a weak D call TRBD1 (5 bases). The CDR3 covers 17 residues. CDR1 and CDR2 from the germline V gene are SGDLS and YYNGEE. Trimming removed 0 bases from V and 8 bases from J, with 23 bases in between.

This clone was found a few times. V gene TRBV29-1 combines with J gene TRBJ2-5, with 8 positions matching TRBD1. The V gene end was trimmed by 4 bases and the J gene end by 5 bases; junction bases not matched to a gene: 6. The germline gives CDR1 SQVTM, CDR2 ANQGSEA. The CDR3 spans 13 residues. Here the CDR3 reads CSVAGTGRETQYF. In nucleotides, the CDR3 is TGCAGCGTTGCGGGGACAGGCCGGGAGACCCAGTACTTC.

The chain has TRBV7-6 and TRBJ2-7; 10 bases map to TRBD1. Germline V CDR1 and CDR2: SGHVS, FNYEAQ. J lost 4 bases, V lost 5 bases, and 8 bases had no gene match. The CDR3 runs to 15 residues. CDR3 in amino acids: CASSPRTGGGYEQYF. The CDR3, as DNA: TGTGCCAGCAGCCCAAGGACAGGGGGTGGGTACGAGCAGTACTTC.

V is TRBV11-3 and J is TRBJ2-7, with TRBD2 matching over 8 bases. The CDR3 contains 13 residues. The germline CDR1 and CDR2 sequences are SGHNT and YENEEA. Losses at the gene ends were 4 bases for V and 6 bases for J; bases not matched to a gene: 5. CDR3: CASSSTSVGEQYF. The CDR3 bases are TGTGCCAGCAGCTCGACTAGCGTGGGCGAGCAGTACTTC.

CDR3 in DNA: TGCGCCAGCAGCCAAGGCGGGGGACTAGCGGTGTTTAGCTCCTACAATGAGCAGTTCTTC. As protein: CASSQGGGLAVFSSYNEQFF. The chain employs TRBV4-3 and TRBJ2-1; 11 bases agree with TRBD2. CDR1 and CDR2 from the germline V gene are LGHNA and YSLEER. The CDR3 is made up of 20 amino acids. V dropped 1 base and J dropped 0; count of bases not matched to a gene: 11.

The gene calls are TRBV18 and TRBJ1-5; the D gene is possibly TRBD1 (6 bases). Germline CDR1 and CDR2: KGHSH and LQKENI. The CDR3 consists of 16 residues. Trimming stripped 3 bases from V and 5 bases from J, with 17 bases between. Here the CDR3 reads CASSPPGQESHQPQHF. CDR3 bases: TGTGCCAGCTCACCGCCGGGACAAGAGTCTCATCAGCCCCAGCATTTT.

CDR3 sequence: CASSSPGTATDTQYF. CDR3 DNA: TGTGCCAGCAGTAGCCCCGGGACAGCCACAGATACGCAGTATTTT. The chain uses TRBV28 and TRBJ2-3; TRBD1 agrees at 7 bases. CDR3 size: 15 residues. The ends lost 5 bases at V and 2 bases at J; junction bases unmatched: 7. CDR1 is MDHEN and CDR2 is SYDVKM in the germline V gene.

The chain has TRBV9 and TRBJ2-7, with D perhaps TRBD1 (6 bases). The V end lost 0 bases, the J end lost 0 bases, and 10 bases lay between the germline ends. The CDR3 has 15 amino acids. Looked up from germline, CDR1 is SGDLS and CDR2 is YYNGEE. CDR3 DNA: TGTGCCAGCAGCGTAGGACAGGAGGTCTCCTACGAGCAGTACTTC. Its translation: CASSVGQEVSYEQYF.